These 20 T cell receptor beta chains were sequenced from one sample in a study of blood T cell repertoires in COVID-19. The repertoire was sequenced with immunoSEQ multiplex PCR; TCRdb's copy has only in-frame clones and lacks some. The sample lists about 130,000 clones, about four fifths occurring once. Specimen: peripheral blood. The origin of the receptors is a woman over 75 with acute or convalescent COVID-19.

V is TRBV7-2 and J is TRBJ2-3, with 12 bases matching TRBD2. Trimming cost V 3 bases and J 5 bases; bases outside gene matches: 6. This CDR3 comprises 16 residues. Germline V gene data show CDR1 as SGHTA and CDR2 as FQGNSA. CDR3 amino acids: CASSFLAGGPIDTQYF. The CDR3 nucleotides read TGTGCCAGCAGCTTCCTAGCGGGGGGGCCAATAGATACGCAGTATTTT.

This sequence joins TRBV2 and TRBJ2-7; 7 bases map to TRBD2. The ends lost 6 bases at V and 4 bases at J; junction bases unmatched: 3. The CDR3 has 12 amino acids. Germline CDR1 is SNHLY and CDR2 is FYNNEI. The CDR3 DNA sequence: TGTGCCAGCAGCCCTAGCGGATACGAGCAGTACTTC. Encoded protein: CASSPSGYEQYF.

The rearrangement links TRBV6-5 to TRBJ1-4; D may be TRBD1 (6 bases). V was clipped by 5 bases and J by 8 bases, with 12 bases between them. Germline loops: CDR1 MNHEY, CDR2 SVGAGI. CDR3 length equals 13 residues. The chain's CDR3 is CASSLGQREKLFF. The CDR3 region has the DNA TGTGCCAGCAGTCTAGGACAGAGGGAAAAACTGTTTTTT.

The CDR3 spells CASSPLVQNTGELFF. CDR3 bases: TGTGCCAGCTCACCACTTGTCCAGAACACCGGGGAGCTGTTTTTT. The chain uses TRBV18 and TRBJ2-2; D gene ambiguous. From germline, CDR1 is KGHSH and CDR2 LQKENI. The CDR3 runs 15 residues. Trimming shortened V by 1 base and J by 1 base, and 7 bases separated the two germline ends. Supplemented by reference TRBV18 and TRBJ2-2, the full variable domain reads NAGVMQNPRHLVRRRGQEARLRCSPMKGHSHVYWYRQLPEEGLKFMVYLQKENIIDESGMPKERFSAEFPKEGPSILRIQQVVRGDSAAYFCASSPLVQNTGELFFGEGSRLTVL.

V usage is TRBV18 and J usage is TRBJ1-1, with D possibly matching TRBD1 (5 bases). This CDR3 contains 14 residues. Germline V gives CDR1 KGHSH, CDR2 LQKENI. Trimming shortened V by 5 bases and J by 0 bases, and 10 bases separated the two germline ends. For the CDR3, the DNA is TGTGCCAGCTCATTGCAGGGTCTGAACACTGAAGCTTTCTTT. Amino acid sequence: CASSLQGLNTEAFF.

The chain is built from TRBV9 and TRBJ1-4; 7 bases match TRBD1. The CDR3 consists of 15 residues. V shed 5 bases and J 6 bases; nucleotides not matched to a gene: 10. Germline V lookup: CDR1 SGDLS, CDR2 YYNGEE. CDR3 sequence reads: CASSDPGQTDEKLFF. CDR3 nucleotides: TGTGCCAGCAGTGATCCGGGACAGACGGATGAAAAACTGTTTTTT.

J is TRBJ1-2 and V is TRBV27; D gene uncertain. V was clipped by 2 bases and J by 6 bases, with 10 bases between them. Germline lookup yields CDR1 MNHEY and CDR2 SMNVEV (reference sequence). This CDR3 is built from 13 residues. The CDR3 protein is CASSLEGLDGYTF. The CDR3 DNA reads TGTGCCAGCAGTTTAGAGGGTTTAGATGGCTACACCTTC.

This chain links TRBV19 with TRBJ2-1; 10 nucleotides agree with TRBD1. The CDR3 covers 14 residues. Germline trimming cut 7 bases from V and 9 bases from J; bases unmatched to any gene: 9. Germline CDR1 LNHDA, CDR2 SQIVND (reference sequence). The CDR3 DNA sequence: TGTGCCAGTACCCATGGGGGACAGGGGACTGAGCAGTTCTTC. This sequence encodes CASTHGGQGTEQFF.

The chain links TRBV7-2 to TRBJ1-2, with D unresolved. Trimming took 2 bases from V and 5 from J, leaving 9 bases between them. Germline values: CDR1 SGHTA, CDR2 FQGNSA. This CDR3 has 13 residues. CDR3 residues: CASSLKSLYGYTF. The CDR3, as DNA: TGTGCCAGCAGCTTAAAGAGTTTATATGGCTACACCTTC.

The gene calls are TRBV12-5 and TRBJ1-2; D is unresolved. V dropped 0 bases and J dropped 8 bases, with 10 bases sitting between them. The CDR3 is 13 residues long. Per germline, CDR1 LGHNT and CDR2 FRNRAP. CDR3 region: CASGLVRGGGYTF. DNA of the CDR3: TGTGCTAGTGGTTTGGTACGGGGTGGGGGCTACACCTTC. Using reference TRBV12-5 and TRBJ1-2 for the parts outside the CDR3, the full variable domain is DARVTQTPRHKVTEMGQEVTMRCQPILGHNTVFWYRQTMMQGLELLAYFRNRAPLDDSGMPKDRFSAEMPDATLATLKIQPSEPRDSAVYFCASGLVRGGGYTFGSGTRLTVV.

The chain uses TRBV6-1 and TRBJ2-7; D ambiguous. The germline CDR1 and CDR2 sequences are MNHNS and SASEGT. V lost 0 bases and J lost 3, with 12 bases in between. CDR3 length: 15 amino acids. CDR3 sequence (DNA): TGTGCCAGCAGTGAAGCAGGAGTTATTAACTACGAGCAGTACTTC. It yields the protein CASSEAGVINYEQYF.

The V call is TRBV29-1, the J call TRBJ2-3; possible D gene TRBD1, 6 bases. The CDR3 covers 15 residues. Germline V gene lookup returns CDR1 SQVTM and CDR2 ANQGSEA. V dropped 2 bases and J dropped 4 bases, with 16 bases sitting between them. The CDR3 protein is CSVEKTGLRSDTQYF. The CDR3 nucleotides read TGCAGCGTTGAAAAGACAGGTCTCAGGTCAGATACGCAGTATTTT.

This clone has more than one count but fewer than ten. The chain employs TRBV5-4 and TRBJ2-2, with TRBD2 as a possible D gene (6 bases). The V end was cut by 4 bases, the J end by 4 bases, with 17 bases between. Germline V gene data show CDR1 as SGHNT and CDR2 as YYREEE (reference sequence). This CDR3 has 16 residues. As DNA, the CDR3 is TGTGCCAGCAGCCCGGGACGGGGCGGGATCACCGGGGAGCTGTTTTTT. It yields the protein CASSPGRGGITGELFF.

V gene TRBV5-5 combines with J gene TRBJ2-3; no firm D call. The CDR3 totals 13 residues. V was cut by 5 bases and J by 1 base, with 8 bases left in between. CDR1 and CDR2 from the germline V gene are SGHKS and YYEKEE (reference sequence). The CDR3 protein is CASRGQGTDTQYF. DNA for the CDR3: TGTGCCAGCAGAGGTCAGGGCACAGATACGCAGTATTTT.

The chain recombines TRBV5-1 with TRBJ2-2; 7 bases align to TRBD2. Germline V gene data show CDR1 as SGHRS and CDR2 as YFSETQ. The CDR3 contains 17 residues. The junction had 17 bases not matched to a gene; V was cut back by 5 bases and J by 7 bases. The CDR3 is CASSLISGGSLLGELFF. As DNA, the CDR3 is TGCGCCAGCAGTCTGATCTCGGGGGGTTCTTTGCTCGGGGAGCTGTTTTTT.

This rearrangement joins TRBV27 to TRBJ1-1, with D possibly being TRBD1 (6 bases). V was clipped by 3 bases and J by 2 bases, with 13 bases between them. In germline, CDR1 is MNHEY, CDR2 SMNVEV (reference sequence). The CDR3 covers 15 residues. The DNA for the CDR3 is TGTGCCAGCAGTTTTAGGACAGACGTTAACACTGAAGCTTTCTTT. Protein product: CASSFRTDVNTEAFF.

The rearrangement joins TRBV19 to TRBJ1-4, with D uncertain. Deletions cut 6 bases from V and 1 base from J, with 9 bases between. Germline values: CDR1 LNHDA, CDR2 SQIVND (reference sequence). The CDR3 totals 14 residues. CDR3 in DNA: TGTGCCAGTAGAAGAGCTCAAACTAATGAAAAACTGTTTTTT. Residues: CASRRAQTNEKLFF.

In DNA form, the CDR3 reads TGTGCCAGCATGATCCAGGGGGTCTATGGCTACACCTTC. Translating it yields CASMIQGVYGYTF. V usage is TRBV12-3 or TRBV12-4 and J usage is TRBJ1-2; TRBD1 agrees at 7 bases. This CDR3 has 13 amino acids. The V gene end was trimmed by 7 bases and the J gene end by 4 bases; junction bases not matched to a gene: 6.

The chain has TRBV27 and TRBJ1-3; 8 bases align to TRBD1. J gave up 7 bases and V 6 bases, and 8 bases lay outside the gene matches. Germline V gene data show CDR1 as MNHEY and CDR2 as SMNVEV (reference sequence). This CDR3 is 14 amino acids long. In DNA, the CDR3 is TGTGCCAGCAGCCGGACAGGGACCTCGAACACCATATATTTT. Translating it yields CASSRTGTSNTIYF.

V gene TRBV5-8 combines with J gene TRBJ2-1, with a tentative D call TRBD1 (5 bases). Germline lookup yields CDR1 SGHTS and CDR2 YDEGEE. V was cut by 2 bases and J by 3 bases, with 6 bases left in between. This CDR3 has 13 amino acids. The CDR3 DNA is TGTGCCAGCAGCTTTAGGGGCTACAATGAGCAGTTCTTC. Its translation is CASSFRGYNEQFF.